This passage covers 23 T cell receptor beta chains from one sample sequenced in a study of T cells in Graves' hyperthyroidism and ophthalmopathy. RNA transcripts yielded amplified TCR beta CDR3 regions. With the HTBI primer set, the TCR CDR3 went through a first round of RT-PCR. MiXCR was run by TCRdb on the multiplex PCR reads, yielding one entry per CDR3 protein. The sample gives under 350,000 distinct CDR3 sequences, roughly 21% of which show up once; 50% is in the top ten. The material sequenced was blood. The receptors derive from a woman aged 50 to 60 with Graves' hyperthyroidism.

This clonotype was counted many times. The CDR3 bases are TGTGCCAGCAGCTTAGATTCGGGTCGAAACACCATATATTTT. It yields the protein CASSLDSGRNTIYF. The V and J genes are TRBV11-2 and TRBJ1-3; D is unclear. CDR3 length: 14 amino acids. Trimming cost V 0 bases and J 5 bases, with 8 bases left between them. The germline gives CDR1 SGHAT, CDR2 FQNNGV.

The sample holds many counts of this clonotype. The chain links TRBV6-1 to TRBJ2-3; TRBD2 matches 12 bases. The CDR3 is 16 residues long. CDR1 and CDR2 (germline): MNHNS, SASEGT. V was clipped by 6 bases and J by 2 bases; unmatched bases: 6. The DNA of the CDR3 is TGTGCCAGCAGGAGGACTAGCGGGGCCTTCACAGATACGCAGTATTTT. This sequence encodes CASRRTSGAFTDTQYF.

This clonotype was seen only a few times. The gene calls are TRBV28 and TRBJ2-7, with D possibly TRBD2 on 6 matching bases. V was cut by 6 bases and J by 0 bases, with 12 bases left in between. Germline-derived CDR1 and CDR2 are MDHEN and SYDVKM. The CDR3 is 14 amino acids. CDR3 loop: CASRGGESSYEQYV. The CDR3 region has the DNA TGTGCCAGCAGGGGGGGAGAAAGCTCCTACGAGCAGTACGTC.

This clonotype was detected a few times. The V and J genes are TRBV6-1 and TRBJ2-3; D gene uncertain. The CDR3 contains 16 residues. The V end lost 6 bases, the J end lost 3 bases, and 19 bases lay between the germline ends. Germline CDR1 reads MNHNS; CDR2 reads SASEGT. DNA for the CDR3: TGTGCCAGCAGGGGCCCGGTCCCAATGACTACAGATACGCAGTATTTT. Translated: CASRGPVPMTTDTQYF.

The table lists this clonotype with many counts. V gene TRBV11-2 combines with J gene TRBJ2-1, with 10 nucleotides matching TRBD1. Germline CDR1 and CDR2: SGHAT and FQNNGV. Trimming removed 2 bases from V and 4 bases from J; junction bases left unmatched: 5. The CDR3 has 16 residues. The CDR3, as DNA: TGTGCCAGCAGCTTAACCGGGACAGGGGTTTACAATGAGCAGTTCTTC. It is translated as CASSLTGTGVYNEQFF.

V gene TRBV10-1 combines with J gene TRBJ1-4; 8 bases are a match to TRBD1. The germline gives CDR1 WNHNN, CDR2 SYGVQD (reference sequence). V was clipped by 3 bases and J by 2 bases; unmatched bases: 2. The CDR3 consists of 15 residues. Written as DNA, the CDR3 is TGCGCCAGCAGTGACAGGGGGCGGACTAATGAAAAACTGTTTTTT. Residues: CASSDRGRTNEKLFF.

This clonotype was seen ten or more times. The chain's CDR3 is CASSPWGQGLQETQYF. For the CDR3, the DNA is TGTGCCAGCAGCCCTTGGGGACAGGGACTTCAAGAGACCCAGTACTTC. The gene calls are TRBV5-5 and TRBJ2-5; the match to TRBD1 covers 9 bases. The CDR3 has 16 residues. CDR1 is SGHKS and CDR2 is YYEKEE in the germline V gene (reference sequence). Germline trimming cut 4 bases from V and 2 bases from J; bases unmatched to any gene: 9.

This clonotype was observed at least ten times. The V and J genes are TRBV3-1 and TRBJ1-3; D is possibly TRBD1 (5 bases). Trimming took off 0 bases at V and 3 bases at J, with 12 bases between the two ends. In germline, CDR1 is LGHDT, CDR2 YNNKEL (reference sequence). This CDR3 comprises 16 residues. The CDR3 here is CASSQDFSGLGNTIYF. The CDR3 DNA is TGTGCCAGCAGCCAAGATTTTTCGGGGCTTGGAAACACCATATATTTT.

This clonotype was seen a handful of times. The chain has TRBV6-1 and TRBJ2-3, with D perhaps matching TRBD2 (6 bases). This CDR3 has 15 amino acids. The germline V gene encodes CDR1 MNHNS and CDR2 SASEGT. CDR3 DNA: TGTGCTTCGACTCCTTCGACTAGGCCTGGATATACGCAGTATTTT. Translated: CASTPSTRPGYTQYF.

A single count supports this clonotype. A read error may be the cause here, since a much bigger clone is one base away. The rearrangement joins TRBV3-1 to TRBJ2-1; 8 bases line up with TRBD1. The end of the DNA aligns better with TRBJ2-7, so the J call may be wrong. The CDR3 loop spans 16 amino acids. Germline loops: CDR1 LGHDT, CDR2 YNNKEL (reference sequence). CDR3 DNA: TGTGCCAGCAGCCAATTGCAGGGGGCCTCCTACAATGAGCAGTACTTC. Amino acid sequence: CASSQLQGASYNEQYF.

This clonotype came up many times. The CDR3 is CASTTTGSANYGYTF. The CDR3 DNA reads as TGTGCCAGCACCACCACAGGGTCAGCTAACTATGGCTACACCTTC. The chain carries TRBV2 and TRBJ1-2; a weak D match, TRBD1 (6 bases). Trimming removed 7 bases from V and 0 bases from J, with 15 bases in between. The CDR3 sequence is 15 residues long. CDR1 is SNHLY and CDR2 is FYNNEI in the germline V gene. The full variable domain, in which reference TRBV2 and TRBJ1-2 provide the parts outside the CDR3, is EPEVTQTPSHQVTQMGQEVILRCVPISNHLYFYWYRQILGQKVEFLVSFYNNEISEKSEIFDDQFSVERPDGSNFTLKIRSTKLEDSAMYFCASTTTGSANYGYTFGSGTRLTVV.

This clonotype has only one observation. This sequence joins TRBV12-3 or TRBV12-4 and TRBJ2-1, with 8 bases fitting TRBD1. Germline trimming cut 7 bases from V and 9 bases from J; bases unmatched to any gene: 14. This CDR3 is built from 15 residues. This CDR3 reads CASIKGRDRRREQFF. The CDR3 region has the DNA TGTGCCAGCATAAAGGGCAGGGACAGGCGGCGTGAGCAGTTCTTC.

The table lists this clonotype with many counts. The chain joins TRBV18 to TRBJ1-4; D may be TRBD1 (6 bases). Germline CDR1 is KGHSH and CDR2 is LQKENI. Deletions cut 4 bases from V and 1 base from J, with 10 bases between. This CDR3 comprises 15 residues. DNA for the CDR3: TGTGCCAGCTCACTAAAGGGGGGAACTAATGAAAAACTGTTTTTT. Its translation: CASSLKGGTNEKLFF.

V gene TRBV19 combines with J gene TRBJ2-1; tentatively, D is TRBD1 or TRBD2 (6 bases each). Germline CDR1 and CDR2: LNHDA and SQIVND (reference sequence). The CDR3 covers 14 residues. V was cut by 3 bases and J by 8 bases, with 14 bases left in between. The CDR3 region has the DNA TGTGCCAGTAGTATCCCCGGGGGCCGCGATGAGCAGTTCTTC. As protein: CASSIPGGRDEQFF.

This clonotype has a count of ten or more. The chain uses TRBV6-1 and TRBJ1-4, with a weak D call TRBD1 (6 bases). The CDR3 length is 16 residues. V lost 2 bases, J lost 8 bases, and 18 bases lay in between. Germline V gene lookup returns CDR1 MNHNS and CDR2 SASEGT. CDR3 sequence (DNA): TGTGCCAGCAGTGAAAAAAGGGACACCGTTTGGGAAAAACTGTTTTTT. Translating gives CASSEKRDTVWEKLFF.

In this sample, this clonotype turned up many times. The rearrangement links TRBV18 to TRBJ2-7; 8 bases fit TRBD1. Per the germline V gene, CDR1 is KGHSH and CDR2 is LQKENI. CDR3 size: 15 residues. Trimming at V came to 5 bases and at J to 6 bases, leaving 12 bases not matched to a gene. The CDR3 region has the DNA TGTGCCAGCTCATTAGACAGGGGTGTATCATTCGAGCAGTACTTC. Protein: CASSLDRGVSFEQYF.

This clonotype showed up many times. The V call is TRBV5-1, the J call TRBJ1-2; D may be TRBD1 (5 bases). The CDR3 covers 13 residues. The V end lost 1 base, the J end lost 8 bases, and 12 bases lay between the germline ends. Germline lookup yields CDR1 SGHRS and CDR2 YFSETQ. The CDR3 nucleotides are TGCGCCAGCAGCTTGCTCCGGGGGGAAGGCTACACCTTC. It yields the protein CASSLLRGEGYTF.

This clonotype was counted many times. The rearrangement joins TRBV5-1 to TRBJ2-1; D might be TRBD2 (7 bases). Trimming shortened V by 1 base and J by 4 bases, and 15 bases separated the two germline ends. CDR3 length: 16 amino acids. From germline, CDR1 is SGHRS and CDR2 YFSETQ. The chain's CDR3 is CASSLTGGLEYNEQFF. The CDR3 nucleotides are TGCGCCAGCAGCTTGACGGGGGGCCTGGAGTACAATGAGCAGTTCTTC.

In its sample, this clonotype was seen many times. The chain is built from TRBV2 and TRBJ1-2; D is unclear. The CDR3 has 15 residues. Germline values: CDR1 SNHLY, CDR2 FYNNEI. V lost 4 bases and J 6 bases, leaving 18 bases between the germline ends. In DNA form, the CDR3 reads TGTGCCAGCAGTGGCTTCGTCGGGTACTATGATGGCTACACCTTC. Its translation is CASSGFVGYYDGYTF.

This clonotype was found many times. This chain joins TRBV7-8 and TRBJ2-1, with 8 nucleotides matching TRBD2. This CDR3 has 17 residues. Germline V CDR1 and CDR2: SGHVS, FQNEAQ. Trimming took 5 bases from V and 5 from J; bases not matched to a gene: 14. CDR3 in amino acids: CASSHTGRRGAHNEQFF. Written as DNA, the CDR3 is TGTGCCAGCAGCCACACGGGTCGGCGGGGGGCCCACAATGAGCAGTTCTTC.

This clonotype was detected once. The chain has TRBV6-1 and TRBJ1-4; TRBD1 agrees at 8 bases. V dropped 10 bases and J dropped 3; count of bases not matched to a gene: 16. Germline V gene data show CDR1 as MNHNS and CDR2 as SASEGT. The CDR3 has 17 residues. CDR3 DNA: TGTGCCACCGGGACCAGCGACAGGGGCAATCCTAATGAAAAACTGTTTTTT. As protein: CATGTSDRGNPNEKLFF.

This clonotype appeared many times. The genes are TRBV20-1 and TRBJ1-1; D may be TRBD1 (6 bases). From germline, CDR1 is DFQATT and CDR2 SNEGSKA (reference sequence). The CDR3 totals 14 residues. V was shortened by 5 bases and J by 4 bases, with 17 bases between the two germline ends. CDR3 coding DNA: TGCAGTGCTTTAGGGTCCAGGGGAGGCACTGAAGCTTTCTTT. Residues: CSALGSRGGTEAFF.

Remarks on this clonotype: A much larger clone differs from this one at a single base, so this may be a read error. The gene calls are TRBV20-1 and TRBJ2-4, with 11 nucleotides matching TRBD1. CDR1 and CDR2 (germline): DFQATT, SNEGSKA (reference sequence). This CDR3 spans 15 amino acids. Unmatched junction bases numbered 10, after V lost 6 bases and J lost 6 bases. The DNA of the CDR3 is TGCAGTGCCCTTGCCGGACAGGGGGCGCGAAACATTCAGTACTTC. It specifies CSALAGQGARNIQYF.